The 21 T cell receptor beta chains in this list originate from one sample, sequenced in a study of T cell clones after liver transplantation (dated by TCRdb to about 2019). Library preparation employed the immunoSEQ multiplex PCR assay. Held by TCRdb, this immuneACCESS table contains in-frame sequences only and omits some clones. Under half of the omission traces to an unresolved V gene where checked; the cause of the rest is unknown. A total of about 7,400 clones appear in this sample, 75% to 90% of them only once. Clones ranked in the top ten supply approximately 41% of the sample. In the paper's terms, the time point label means: pre-transplant. Sequencing used CD8+ T cells from blood, obtained before liver transplant. Every receptor here comes from a human donor who received a liver transplant.

V gene TRBV19 combines with J gene TRBJ1-2; unclear D gene. CDR3 length equals 14 residues. Germline V lookup: CDR1 LNHDA, CDR2 SQIVND (reference sequence). Trimming stripped 5 bases from V and 0 bases from J, with 10 bases between. CDR3 bases: TGTGCCAGTAGTCCGGAAGGAGCTAACTATGGCTACACCTTC. Translated, it gives CASSPEGANYGYTF.

The V call is TRBV27, the J call TRBJ2-3; 11 bases fit TRBD1. The V gene end was trimmed by 3 bases and the J gene end by 4 bases; junction bases not matched to a gene: 3. This CDR3 has 15 residues. Germline assignment: CDR1 MNHEY and CDR2 SMNVEV (reference sequence). CDR3 nucleotides: TGTGCCAGCAGTTTGGACAGGGGGCGGGCAGATACGCAGTATTTT. Translated: CASSLDRGRADTQYF.

The table lists this clone with a few counts. CDR3 in amino acids: CASSLAGGTDTQYF. CDR3 nucleotides: TGTGCCAGCAGCTTGGCAGGGGGGACAGATACGCAGTATTTT. The chain recombines TRBV5-4 with TRBJ2-3, with D possibly being TRBD1 (7 bases). Trimming took 0 bases from V and 3 from J, leaving 8 bases between them. Germline V CDR1 and CDR2: SGHNT, YYREEE (reference sequence). The CDR3 covers 14 residues.

The CDR3 loop is CASGQGSQPQHF. The CDR3 DNA follows: TGTGCCTCCGGACAGGGGAGTCAGCCCCAGCATTTT. The chain carries TRBV30 and TRBJ1-5, with TRBD1 identical over 9 bases. The germline CDR1 and CDR2 sequences are GTSNPN and SVGIG (reference sequence). The CDR3 sequence is 12 residues long. V was pared by 7 bases and J by 6 bases, with 4 bases of the junction left unmatched.

This sequence joins TRBV13 and TRBJ2-1; D is undetermined. Germline loops: CDR1 PRHDT, CDR2 FYEKMQ (reference sequence). The CDR3 loop spans 13 amino acids. Trimming took off 0 bases at V and 6 bases at J, with 6 bases between the two ends. The CDR3 coding sequence is TGTGCCAGCAGCTTAGGCGCAGGCAATGAGCAGTTCTTC. Translation gives CASSLGAGNEQFF.

The chain employs TRBV7-2 and TRBJ2-7; D possibly corresponds to TRBD1 (5 bases). Per germline, CDR1 SGHTA and CDR2 FQGNSA. V was clipped by 0 bases and J by 3 bases, with 12 bases between them. CDR3 size: 15 residues. CDR3 in amino acids: CASSLAGRADYEQYF. The CDR3 DNA follows: TGTGCCAGCAGCTTAGCGGGCAGGGCCGACTACGAGCAGTACTTC.

This chain links TRBV7-9 with TRBJ1-3, with D possibly TRBD1 on 5 matching bases. Germline CDR1 reads SEHNR; CDR2 reads FQNEAQ (reference sequence). The CDR3 is 15 residues long. The germline V and J ends were trimmed by 4 bases and 0 bases, with 10 bases remaining between them. In DNA form, the CDR3 reads TGTGCCAGCAGCTCAAACAGGCTCTCTGGAAACACCATATATTTT. Translated: CASSSNRLSGNTIYF.

The rearrangement joins TRBV28 to TRBJ1-1; D uncertain. CDR1 is MDHEN, CDR2 SYDVKM, per germline. This CDR3 comprises 15 residues. Trimming shortened V by 2 bases and J by 1 base, and 11 bases separated the two germline ends. CDR3 coding DNA: TGTGCCAGCAGTTTAGCCGGTGATTGGAACACTGAAGCTTTCTTT. Encoded protein: CASSLAGDWNTEAFF.

By share of the sample, this clone is medium-sized. This chain uses TRBV6-6 with TRBJ1-5, with D tentatively TRBD1 (5 bases). Germline V gene sequence: CDR1 MNHNY, CDR2 SVGAGI (reference sequence). There are 15 residues in the CDR3. With 5 bases removed from V and 5 bases from J, the gap between germline ends came to 16 bases. CDR3 sequence: CASSPFMEGHQPQHF. As DNA, the CDR3 is TGTGCCAGCAGTCCGTTTATGGAGGGGCATCAGCCCCAGCATTTT.

The chain employs TRBV7-9 and TRBJ1-1; D gene uncertain. The ends were cut back, 2 bases at V and 1 base at J, with 5 bases in the middle. CDR1 and CDR2 (germline): SEHNR, FQNEAQ (reference sequence). This CDR3 has 13 amino acids. The CDR3 nucleotides are TGTGCCAGCAGCTTAAGCGGGAACACTGAAGCTTTCTTT. Encoded protein: CASSLSGNTEAFF.

V is TRBV27 and J is TRBJ2-3; 8 bases line up with TRBD2. V shed 2 bases, J shed 3 bases, and the junction held 7 bases outside the gene matches. This CDR3 spans 16 amino acids. CDR1 and CDR2 (germline): MNHEY, SMNVEV (reference sequence). The chain's CDR3 is CASSLDVSGDTDTQYF. CDR3 sequence (DNA): TGTGCCAGCAGTTTAGATGTTAGCGGGGATACAGATACGCAGTATTTT.

The chain has TRBV7-9 and TRBJ2-5, with TRBD1 identical over 8 bases. The assigned J gene may be wrong: the sequence end matches TRBJ2-7 better. CDR1 is SEHNR, CDR2 FQNEAQ, per germline (reference sequence). CDR3 size: 14 residues. CDR3 in DNA: TGTGCCAGCAGCTTAGAACAGGGGGGTTACGAGCAGTACTTC. Its protein product is CASSLEQGGYEQYF.

This rearrangement joins TRBV12-5 to TRBJ2-3; 7 bases agree with TRBD1. The junction had 10 bases not matched to a gene; V was cut back by 7 bases and J by 0 bases. The germline V gene has CDR1 LGHNT and CDR2 FRNRAP. The CDR3 spans 16 residues. Here the CDR3 reads CASVEGAGGSTDTQYF. In DNA form, the CDR3 reads TGTGCTAGTGTCGAGGGGGCAGGGGGTAGCACAGATACGCAGTATTTT. Full variable domain (rest looked up from reference TRBV12-5 and TRBJ2-3): DARVTQTPRHKVTEMGQEVTMRCQPILGHNTVFWYRQTMMQGLELLAYFRNRAPLDDSGMPKDRFSAEMPDATLATLKIQPSEPRDSAVYFCASVEGAGGSTDTQYFGPGTRLTVL.

The chain uses TRBV7-2 and TRBJ2-7, with 7 bases matching TRBD2. Germline V gene lookup returns CDR1 SGHTA and CDR2 FQGNSA. This CDR3 has 15 residues. V lost 6 bases and J lost 3; bases outside the gene matches: 11. CDR3 nucleotides: TGTGCCAGCAGTACCGACTGGGGGGGAGTCTACGAGCAGTACTTC. This codes for CASSTDWGGVYEQYF.

This clone was found once. This chain connects TRBV11-2 to TRBJ2-7, with TRBD1 matching 9 bases. CDR3 size: 13 residues. Germline loops: CDR1 SGHAT, CDR2 FQNNGV. J was trimmed by 1 base and V by 7 bases; bases with no gene match: 2. CDR3 region: CASKGTGSYEQYF. CDR3 nucleotide sequence: TGTGCCAGCAAGGGGACAGGGTCCTACGAGCAGTACTTC.

The chain employs TRBV2 and TRBJ1-4, with 11 bases fitting TRBD1. This CDR3 is 14 amino acids long. The V gene's germline CDR1 is SNHLY and CDR2 FYNNEI. J lost 5 bases, V lost 8 bases, and 4 bases had no gene match. This CDR3 is CASSWTGGNEKLFF. The CDR3 nucleotides are TGTGCCAGCTCCTGGACAGGGGGCAATGAAAAACTGTTTTTT.

This clone came up a few times. V is TRBV7-8 and J is TRBJ1-6, with TRBD1 matching 9 bases. V dropped 4 bases and J dropped 9; count of bases not matched to a gene: 4. In germline, CDR1 is SGHVS, CDR2 FQNEAQ. The length of the CDR3 is 14 residues. The CDR3 region is CASSSRQGGSPLHF. Written as DNA, the CDR3 is TGTGCCAGCAGCTCCCGACAGGGGGGTTCACCCCTCCACTTT.

V and J are TRBV7-2 and TRBJ1-2; TRBD1 matches at 7 bases. The V segment lost 3 bases and the J segment 1 base; nucleotides outside the gene matches: 5. This CDR3 has 15 residues. The V gene's germline CDR1 is SGHTA and CDR2 FQGNSA. Written as DNA, the CDR3 is TGTGCCAGCAGCTTTTACAGGGGACTTAACTATGGCTACACCTTC. Protein sequence: CASSFYRGLNYGYTF. Drawing the rest from reference TRBV7-2 and TRBJ1-2, the complete variable domain is GAGVSQSPSNKVTEKGKDVELRCDPISGHTALYWYRQSLGQGLEFLIYFQGNSAPDKSGLPSDRFSAERTGGSVSTLTIQRTQQEDSAVYLCASSFYRGLNYGYTFGSGTRLTVV.

This chain joins TRBV5-6 and TRBJ1-6; 10 nucleotides line up with TRBD1. The V and J ends lost 0 bases and 7 bases, in that order; junction bases with no gene match: 4. Germline CDR1 SGHDT, CDR2 YYEEEE. The CDR3 runs 16 residues. The CDR3 DNA sequence: TGTGCCAGCAGCTTGGGGTGGACAGGGGGAAATTCACCCCTCCACTTT. This sequence encodes CASSLGWTGGNSPLHF.

J is TRBJ2-1 and V is TRBV5-1; 9 nucleotides match TRBD2. V trimming: 4 bases; J trimming: 0 bases; junction bases outside the gene matches: 20. Germline CDR1 reads SGHRS; CDR2 reads YFSETQ. This CDR3 is 21 amino acids long. CDR3 loop: CASSPGSGTSPSGSSYNEQFF. The CDR3 nucleotides read TGCGCCAGCAGCCCTGGATCCGGGACTAGCCCTTCCGGAAGCTCCTACAATGAGCAGTTCTTC.

The chain couples TRBV7-9 to TRBJ2-1, with TRBD1 matching over 11 bases. V lost 3 bases and J lost 9; bases outside the gene matches: 10. The CDR3 spans 16 residues. Germline V gene lookup returns CDR1 SEHNR and CDR2 FQNEAQ (reference sequence). The CDR3 region is CASSFNRDRGEGEQFF. CDR3 in DNA: TGTGCCAGCAGCTTTAACCGGGACAGGGGGGAGGGTGAGCAGTTCTTC.